One sample yielded the 12 T cell receptor beta chains listed below, sequenced in a study of T-cell memory formation after mild COVID-19 (dated by TCRdb to about 2021). Receptor amplification or capture employed 5' RACE. The sample was run on an Illumina NovaSeq 6000. TCRdb itself trimmed the public reads at Q25 with fastp, ran MiXCR and retained productive beta chains. Every entry covers one CDR3 protein and lists the most common genes and DNA from its rows. This sample is represented by 15,000 or so distinct CDR3 sequences; about a fifth of them were singletons. Jointly, the top ten make up about 60% of the sample. Sequenced input: PBMCs or a T cell subset sorted from them (not recorded which). The receptors derive from a man younger than 35 who had mild COVID-19 (a few samples of this study predate the infection). The sample titles of this study are shuffled in the database, so cell type and time point are left out; the donor was told from shared clones.

This clonotype is classed as medium-sized. The chain links TRBV11-2 to TRBJ2-3; no firm D call. The V end lost 4 bases, the J end lost 7 bases, and 9 bases lay between the germline ends. The CDR3 is 12 residues long. Germline V gene data show CDR1 as SGHAT and CDR2 as FQNNGV. The CDR3 loop is CASSWDLNTQYF. In DNA, the CDR3 is TGTGCCAGCAGCTGGGATCTAAATACGCAGTATTTT.

This clonotype was picked up many times. The chain couples TRBV7-6 to TRBJ2-7; either TRBD1 or TRBD2 may fit D (5 bases each). The germline V gene has CDR1 SGHVS and CDR2 FNYEAQ. V lost 8 bases and J 6 bases, leaving 11 bases between the germline ends. The CDR3 totals 11 residues. CDR3 sequence reads: CASGLGGEQYF. CDR3 bases: TGTGCCAGCGGGCTTGGGGGCGAGCAGTACTTC.

This clonotype appeared many times. The chain uses TRBV20-1 and TRBJ1-2; D is uncertain. From germline, CDR1 is DFQATT and CDR2 SNEGSKA (reference sequence). This CDR3 is 11 amino acids long. With 6 bases removed from V and 2 bases from J, the gap between germline ends came to 7 bases. CDR3 amino acids: CSATSNYGYTF. The CDR3 coding sequence is TGCAGTGCCACATCCAACTATGGCTACACCTTC.

The DNA for the CDR3 is TGTGCCAGCAGCCAAGATAGGAGACTCCAAGGGGATGAGCAGTTCTTC. Translation gives CASSQDRRLQGDEQFF. The chain recombines TRBV3-1 with TRBJ2-1, with D perhaps TRBD1 (5 bases). Germline CDR1 and CDR2: LGHDT and YNNKEL (reference sequence). Trimming cost V 0 bases and J 8 bases, with 17 bases left between them. This CDR3 has 16 amino acids.

This clonotype was recorded at least ten times. V is TRBV7-3 and J is TRBJ2-3; D could derive from TRBD1 or TRBD2 (6 bases each). The CDR3 loop spans 13 amino acids. The germline CDR1 and CDR2 sequences are SGHTA and FQGTGA. V shed 5 bases and J shed 4 bases, with 10 bases lying between them. Written as DNA, the CDR3 is TGTGCCAGCAGCCTTAGGGGGGCAGATACGCAGTATTTT. Protein: CASSLRGADTQYF.

This clonotype was seen repeatedly, ten times or more. V is TRBV15 and J is TRBJ2-1, with D perhaps TRBD2 (5 bases). V was shortened by 5 bases and J by 12 bases, with 23 bases between the two germline ends. Per the germline V gene, CDR1 is LNHNV and CDR2 is YYDKDF (reference sequence). The CDR3 totals 15 residues. As DNA, the CDR3 is TGTGCCACCAGCTCCAGAGGGCCAGTCACCGCGGGGCAGTTCTTC. Its translation is CATSSRGPVTAGQFF.

This clonotype has ten or more counts. The rearrangement links TRBV19 to TRBJ1-1; no clear D gene. Per germline, CDR1 LNHDA and CDR2 SQIVND (reference sequence). The CDR3 totals 14 residues. Trimming took 0 bases from V and 5 from J, leaving 10 bases between them. The CDR3 DNA follows: TGTGCCAGTAGTATAGATTGGGCCGTTACTGAAGCTTTCTTT. This encodes CASSIDWAVTEAFF.

The rearrangement links TRBV4-2 to TRBJ2-3, with D perhaps matching TRBD1 (5 bases). Trimming took 3 bases from V and 1 from J, leaving 14 bases between them. The CDR3 is 16 residues long. Germline CDR1 is LGHNA and CDR2 is YNFKEQ. Here the CDR3 DNA reads TGTGCCAGCAGCCAGAACCACCAGGGCCGCACAGATACGCAGTATTTT. Its translation is CASSQNHQGRTDTQYF.

This clonotype was seen more than once but under ten times. V usage is TRBV5-6 and J usage is TRBJ2-7; TRBD2 is a possible D gene (6 bases). CDR1 is SGHDT and CDR2 is YYEEEE in the germline V gene. V lost 5 bases and J lost 6, with 15 bases in between. The CDR3 length is 13 residues. The chain's CDR3 is CASSDLSGREQYV. Written as DNA, the CDR3 is TGTGCCAGCAGTGATCTCAGCGGGCGCGAGCAGTACGTC.

This clonotype was counted many times. The chain recombines TRBV7-3 with TRBJ2-1; 9 bases line up with TRBD1. Germline CDR1 and CDR2: SGHTA and FQGTGA. V gave up 4 bases and J gave up 0 bases; unmatched junction bases: 4. This CDR3 is 16 amino acids long. As DNA, the CDR3 is TGTGCCAGCAGCTCCGACAGGGGGAGCTCCTACAATGAGCAGTTCTTC. Its translation is CASSSDRGSSYNEQFF.

The rearrangement joins TRBV6-1 to TRBJ1-5, with 9 bases lining up with TRBD1. J was trimmed by 0 bases and V by 6 bases; bases with no gene match: 12. The CDR3 runs 18 residues. Germline V lookup: CDR1 MNHNS, CDR2 SASEGT. The CDR3 DNA reads TGTGCCAGCAGGCCCGGGACAGGGCCCATCGGTAGCAATCAGCCCCAGCATTTT. Its protein product is CASRPGTGPIGSNQPQHF.

Many counts were recorded for this clonotype. The CDR3 loop is CASSYSTEQFF. CDR3 coding DNA: TGTGCCAGCAGTTACTCCACTGAGCAGTTCTTC. J is TRBJ2-1 and V is TRBV6-2 or TRBV6-3; D not resolved. This CDR3 region has 11 residues. Germline CDR1 MNHEY, CDR2 SVGEGT. With 0 bases removed from V and 9 bases from J, the gap between germline ends came to 3 bases.